This T cell receptor beta chain was recovered during a study of somatic mutations in cytotoxic T cells in rheumatoid arthritis. Per germline, CDR1 MGHRA and CDR2 YSYEKL. This CDR3 comprises 14 residues. V lost 2 bases and J lost 3, with 10 bases in between. Measured with immunoSEQ multiplex PCR; TCRdb has only the in-frame clones, and not every one. The sample has 12,000 to 15,000 clones; just under 80% are singletons. This TCR was recovered from an adult with rheumatoid arthritis. The sample consisted of CD8+ T cells sorted from blood. The genes are TRBV4-1 and TRBJ1-1; D is possibly TRBD1 (5 bases). The DNA for the CDR3 is TGCGCCAGCAGCCAATATGGAGGGGACACTGAAGCTTTCTTT. Encoded protein: CASSQYGGDTEAFF.